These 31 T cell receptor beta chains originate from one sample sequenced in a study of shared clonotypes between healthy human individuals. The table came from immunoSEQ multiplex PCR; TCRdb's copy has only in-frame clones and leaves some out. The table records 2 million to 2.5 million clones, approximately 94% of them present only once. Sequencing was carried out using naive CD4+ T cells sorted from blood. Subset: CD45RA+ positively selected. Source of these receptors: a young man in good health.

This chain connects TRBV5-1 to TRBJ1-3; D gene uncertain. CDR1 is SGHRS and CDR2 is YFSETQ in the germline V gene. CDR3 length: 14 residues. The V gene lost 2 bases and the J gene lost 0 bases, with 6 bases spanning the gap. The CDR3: CASSFSVSGNTIYF. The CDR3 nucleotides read TGCGCCAGCAGCTTTTCGGTCTCTGGAAACACCATATATTTT.

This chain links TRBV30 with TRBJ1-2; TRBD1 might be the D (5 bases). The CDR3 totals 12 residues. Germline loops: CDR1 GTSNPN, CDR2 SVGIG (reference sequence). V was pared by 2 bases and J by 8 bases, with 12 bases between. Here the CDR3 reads CAWSMTRVGYTF. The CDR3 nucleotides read TGTGCCTGGAGTATGACCAGGGTGGGCTACACCTTC.

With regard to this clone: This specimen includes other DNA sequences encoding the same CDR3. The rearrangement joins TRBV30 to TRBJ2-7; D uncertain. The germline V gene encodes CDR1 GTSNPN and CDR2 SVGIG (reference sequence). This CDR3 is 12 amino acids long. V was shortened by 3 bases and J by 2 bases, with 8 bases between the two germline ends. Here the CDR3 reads CAWSPRAYEQYF. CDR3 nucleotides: TGTGCCTGGAGCCCCCGGGCCTACGAGCAGTACTTC.

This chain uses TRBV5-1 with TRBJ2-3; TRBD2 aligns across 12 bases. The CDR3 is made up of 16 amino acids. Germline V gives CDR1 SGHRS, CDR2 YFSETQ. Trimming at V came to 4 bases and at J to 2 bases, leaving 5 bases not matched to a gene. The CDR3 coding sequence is TGCGCCAGCAGCCGACTAGCGGGGGAGCTCACAGATACGCAGTATTTT. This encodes CASSRLAGELTDTQYF.

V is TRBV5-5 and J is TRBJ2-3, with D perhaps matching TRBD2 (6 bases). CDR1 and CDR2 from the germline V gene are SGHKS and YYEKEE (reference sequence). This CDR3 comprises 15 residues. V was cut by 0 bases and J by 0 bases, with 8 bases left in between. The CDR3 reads CASSLGLVSTDTQYF. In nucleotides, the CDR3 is TGTGCCAGCAGCTTGGGACTAGTTAGCACAGATACGCAGTATTTT.

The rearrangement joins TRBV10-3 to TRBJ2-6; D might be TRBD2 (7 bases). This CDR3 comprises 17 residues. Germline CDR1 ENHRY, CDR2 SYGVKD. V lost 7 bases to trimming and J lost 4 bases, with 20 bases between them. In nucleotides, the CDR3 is TGTGCCATCACCAAACAGGGAGGGGATCTCGGGGCCAACGTCCTGACTTTC. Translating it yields CAITKQGGDLGANVLTF.

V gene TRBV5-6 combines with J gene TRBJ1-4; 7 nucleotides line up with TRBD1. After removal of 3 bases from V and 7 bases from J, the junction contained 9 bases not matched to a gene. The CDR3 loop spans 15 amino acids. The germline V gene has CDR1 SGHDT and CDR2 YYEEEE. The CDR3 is CASSSQGEIVEKLFF. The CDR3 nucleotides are TGTGCCAGCAGCTCTCAGGGGGAGATAGTTGAAAAACTGTTTTTT.

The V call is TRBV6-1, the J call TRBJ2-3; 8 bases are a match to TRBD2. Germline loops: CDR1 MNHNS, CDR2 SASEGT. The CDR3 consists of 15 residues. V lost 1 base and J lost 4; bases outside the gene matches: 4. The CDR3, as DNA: TGTGCCAGCAGTGAAGTCGCCGGGGGGGCAGATACGCAGTATTTT. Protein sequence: CASSEVAGGADTQYF.

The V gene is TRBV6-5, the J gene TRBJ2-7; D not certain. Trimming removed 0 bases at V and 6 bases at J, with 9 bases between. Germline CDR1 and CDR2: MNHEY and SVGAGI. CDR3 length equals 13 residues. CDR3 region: CASSYSWGTEQYF. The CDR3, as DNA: TGTGCCAGCAGTTACTCCTGGGGAACCGAGCAGTACTTC.

Written as DNA, the CDR3 is TGTGCCAGCAGCTTGGCTGGGACAGGGGGAAACACCATATATTTT. This gives the protein CASSLAGTGGNTIYF. The chain links TRBV5-6 to TRBJ1-3; 9 positions agree with TRBD1. The CDR3 is 15 amino acids. V was clipped by 0 bases and J by 4 bases; unmatched bases: 2. CDR1 is SGHDT, CDR2 YYEEEE, per germline.

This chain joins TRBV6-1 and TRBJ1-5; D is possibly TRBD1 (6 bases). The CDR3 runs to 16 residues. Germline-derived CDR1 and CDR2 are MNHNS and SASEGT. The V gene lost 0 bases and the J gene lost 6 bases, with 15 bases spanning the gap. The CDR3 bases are TGTGCCAGCAGTGAAGCATGGGGAACAGGGAGTCAGCCCCAGCATTTT. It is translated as CASSEAWGTGSQPQHF.

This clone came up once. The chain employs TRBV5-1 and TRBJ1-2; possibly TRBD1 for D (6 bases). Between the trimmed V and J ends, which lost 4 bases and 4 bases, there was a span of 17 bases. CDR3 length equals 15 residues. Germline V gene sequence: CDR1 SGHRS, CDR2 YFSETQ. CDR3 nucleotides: TGCGCCAGCAGCCCGAGTAACGACAGGTTCTATGGCTACACCTTC. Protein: CASSPSNDRFYGYTF.

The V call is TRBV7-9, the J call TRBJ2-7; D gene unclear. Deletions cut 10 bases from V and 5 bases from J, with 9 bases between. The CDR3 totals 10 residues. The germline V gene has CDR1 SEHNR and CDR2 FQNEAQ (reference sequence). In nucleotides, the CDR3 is TGTGCCAAGTTTCCCCACGAGCAGTACTTC. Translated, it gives CAKFPHEQYF.

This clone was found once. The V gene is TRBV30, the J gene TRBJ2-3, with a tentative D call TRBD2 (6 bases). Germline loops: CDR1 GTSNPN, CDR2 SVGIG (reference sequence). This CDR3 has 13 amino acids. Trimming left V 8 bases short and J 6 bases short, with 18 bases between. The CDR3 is CARGPREADTQYF. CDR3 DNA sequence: TGTGCCCGAGGACCCAGGGAGGCGGATACGCAGTATTTT.

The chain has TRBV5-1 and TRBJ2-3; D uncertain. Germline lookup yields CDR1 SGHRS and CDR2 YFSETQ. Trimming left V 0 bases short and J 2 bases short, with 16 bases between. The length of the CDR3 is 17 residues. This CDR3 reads CASSLALGMMATDTQYF. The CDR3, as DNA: TGCGCCAGCAGCTTGGCTTTAGGTATGATGGCCACAGATACGCAGTATTTT.

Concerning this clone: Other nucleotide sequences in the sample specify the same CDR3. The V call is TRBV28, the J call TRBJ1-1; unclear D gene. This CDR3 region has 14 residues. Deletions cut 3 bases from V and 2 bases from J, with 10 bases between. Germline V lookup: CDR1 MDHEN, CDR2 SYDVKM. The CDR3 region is CASSLGTPNTEAFF. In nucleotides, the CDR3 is TGTGCCAGCAGTTTGGGCACCCCTAACACTGAAGCTTTCTTT.

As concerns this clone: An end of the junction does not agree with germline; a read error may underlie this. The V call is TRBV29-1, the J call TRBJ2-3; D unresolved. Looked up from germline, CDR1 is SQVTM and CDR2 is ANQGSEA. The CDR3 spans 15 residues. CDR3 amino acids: CSVDVGPSSIDTQYF. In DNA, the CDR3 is TGCAGCGTTGATGTGGGTCCCTCGAGCATAGATACGCAGTATTTT.

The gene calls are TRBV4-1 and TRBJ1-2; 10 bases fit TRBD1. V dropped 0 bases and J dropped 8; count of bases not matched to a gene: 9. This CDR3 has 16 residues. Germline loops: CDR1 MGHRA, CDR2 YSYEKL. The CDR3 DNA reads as TGCGCCAGCAGCCAAGATGTGACAGGGGGCAAGGGAGGCTACACCTTC. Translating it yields CASSQDVTGGKGGYTF.

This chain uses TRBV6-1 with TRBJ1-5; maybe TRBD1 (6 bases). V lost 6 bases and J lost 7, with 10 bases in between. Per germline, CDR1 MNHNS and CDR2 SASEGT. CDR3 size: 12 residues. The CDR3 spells CASSHRDQPQHF. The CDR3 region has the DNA TGTGCCAGCAGCCACAGGGACCAGCCCCAGCATTTT.

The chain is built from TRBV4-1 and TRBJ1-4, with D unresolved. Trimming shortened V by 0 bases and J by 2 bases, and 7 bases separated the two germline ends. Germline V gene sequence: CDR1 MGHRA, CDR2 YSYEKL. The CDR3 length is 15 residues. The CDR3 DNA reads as TGCGCCAGCAGCCAAGACTCGGTGACTAATGAAAAACTGTTTTTT. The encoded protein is CASSQDSVTNEKLFF.

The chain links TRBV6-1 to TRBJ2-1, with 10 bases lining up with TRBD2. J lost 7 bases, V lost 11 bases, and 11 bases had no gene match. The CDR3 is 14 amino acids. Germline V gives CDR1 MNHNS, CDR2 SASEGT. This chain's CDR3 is CAGGLADSPNEQFF. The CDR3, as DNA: TGTGCCGGAGGACTAGCGGATTCCCCAAATGAGCAGTTCTTC.

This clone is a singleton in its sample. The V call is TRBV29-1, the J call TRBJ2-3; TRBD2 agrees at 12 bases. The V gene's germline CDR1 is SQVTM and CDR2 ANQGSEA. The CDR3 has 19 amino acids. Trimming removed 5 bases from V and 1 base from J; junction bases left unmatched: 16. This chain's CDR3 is CSVTGASSGRARRTDTQYF. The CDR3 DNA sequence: TGCAGCGTTACAGGGGCGTCTAGCGGGAGGGCCCGCCGCACAGATACGCAGTATTTT.

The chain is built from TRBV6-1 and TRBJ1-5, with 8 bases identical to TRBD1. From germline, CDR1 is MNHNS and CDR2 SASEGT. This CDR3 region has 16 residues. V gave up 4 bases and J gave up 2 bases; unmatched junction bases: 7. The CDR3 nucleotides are TGTGCCAGCAGTGGACCCTCAGGGGGCGGCAATCAGCCCCAGCATTTT. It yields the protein CASSGPSGGGNQPQHF.

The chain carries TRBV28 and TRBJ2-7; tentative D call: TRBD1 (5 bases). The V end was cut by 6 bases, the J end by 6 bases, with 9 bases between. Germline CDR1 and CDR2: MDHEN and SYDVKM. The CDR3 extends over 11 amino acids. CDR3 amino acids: CASRTRAEQYF. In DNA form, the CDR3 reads TGTGCCAGCAGGACCAGGGCCGAGCAGTACTTC.

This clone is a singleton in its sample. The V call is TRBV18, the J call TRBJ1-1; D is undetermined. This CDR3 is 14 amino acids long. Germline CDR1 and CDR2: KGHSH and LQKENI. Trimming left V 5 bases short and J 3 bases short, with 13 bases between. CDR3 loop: CASSKTPGDTEAFF. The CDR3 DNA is TGTGCCAGCTCAAAGACACCGGGTGACACTGAAGCTTTCTTT.

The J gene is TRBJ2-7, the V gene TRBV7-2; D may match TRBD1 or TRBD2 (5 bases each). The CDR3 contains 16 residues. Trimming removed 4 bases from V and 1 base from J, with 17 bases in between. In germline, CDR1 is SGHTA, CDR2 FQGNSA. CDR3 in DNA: TGTGCCAGCAGCTCCCTTCGGGGCTCGCCTTCCTACGAGCAGTACTTC. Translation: CASSSLRGSPSYEQYF.

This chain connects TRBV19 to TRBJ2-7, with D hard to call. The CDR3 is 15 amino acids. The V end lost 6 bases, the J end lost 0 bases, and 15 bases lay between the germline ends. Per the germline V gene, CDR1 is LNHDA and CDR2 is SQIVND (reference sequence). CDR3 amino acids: CASSRVTSPSYEQYF. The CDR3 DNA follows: TGTGCCAGTAGCCGCGTGACATCACCCTCCTACGAGCAGTACTTC.

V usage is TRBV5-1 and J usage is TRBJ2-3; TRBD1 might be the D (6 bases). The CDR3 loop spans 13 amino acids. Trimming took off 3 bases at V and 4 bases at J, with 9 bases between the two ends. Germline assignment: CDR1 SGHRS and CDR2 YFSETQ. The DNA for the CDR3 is TGCGCCAGCAGCTCCCAGGGGCCAGATACGCAGTATTTT. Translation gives CASSSQGPDTQYF. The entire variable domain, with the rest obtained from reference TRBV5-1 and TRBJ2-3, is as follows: KAGVTQTPRYLIKTRGQQVTLSCSPISGHRSVSWYQQTPGQGLQFLFEYFSETQRNKGNFPGRFSGRQFSNSRSEMNVSTLELGDSALYLCASSSQGPDTQYFGPGTRLTVL.

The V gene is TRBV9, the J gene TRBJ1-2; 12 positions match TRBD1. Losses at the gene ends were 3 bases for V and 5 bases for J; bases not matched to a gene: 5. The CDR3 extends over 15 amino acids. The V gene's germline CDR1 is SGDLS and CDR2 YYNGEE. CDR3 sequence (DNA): TGTGCCAGCAGCGGCGGGACAGGGGGCAAGTATGGCTACACCTTC. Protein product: CASSGGTGGKYGYTF.

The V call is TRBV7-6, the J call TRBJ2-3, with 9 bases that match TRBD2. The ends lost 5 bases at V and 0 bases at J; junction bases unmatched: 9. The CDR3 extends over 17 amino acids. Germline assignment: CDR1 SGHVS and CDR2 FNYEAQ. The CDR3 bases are TGTGCCAGCAGCACGCACTCTAGCGGGGCGAGCACAGATACGCAGTATTTT. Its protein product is CASSTHSSGASTDTQYF.

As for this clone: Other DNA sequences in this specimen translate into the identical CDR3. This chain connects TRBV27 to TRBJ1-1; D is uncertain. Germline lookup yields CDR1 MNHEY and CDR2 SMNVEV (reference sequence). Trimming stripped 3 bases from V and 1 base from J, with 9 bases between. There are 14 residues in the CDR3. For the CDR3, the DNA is TGTGCCAGCAGTTTGGTCAGAGGGAACACTGAAGCTTTCTTT. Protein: CASSLVRGNTEAFF.